This paragraph reports one TCR beta chain. This sample stems from a study of blood T cell repertoires in COVID-19. Across the study: The study drew acute and convalescent COVID-19 samples from the United States, Italy and Spain. From T cells, B-cell-depleted T cells, or PBMCs came the material, which was cDNA or gDNA.

CDR1 and CDR2 from the germline V gene are SGHRS and YFSETQ. The CDR3 extends over 15 amino acids. The V and J ends lost 2 bases and 2 bases, in that order; junction bases with no gene match: 1. Per the authors' pipeline: By means of reference gene primer amplification, nucleated cell counts were estimated. Assay used: immunoSEQ multiplex PCR; TCRdb lists only in-frame clones, some missing. The V and J calls and clone size were taken over from that table, and D and trimming were inferred from the DNA. Of 200,000 to 250,000 clones in the sample, around 84% were seen once. This chain connects TRBV5-1 to TRBJ2-5; 12 bases agree with TRBD2. The sequence derives from a woman aged 60-70 years who had recovered from COVID-19. What was sequenced was peripheral blood. The CDR3 DNA reads as TGCGCCAGCAGCTTTGGACTAGCGGGACAAGAGACCCAGTACTTC. Encoded protein: CASSFGLAGQETQYF.